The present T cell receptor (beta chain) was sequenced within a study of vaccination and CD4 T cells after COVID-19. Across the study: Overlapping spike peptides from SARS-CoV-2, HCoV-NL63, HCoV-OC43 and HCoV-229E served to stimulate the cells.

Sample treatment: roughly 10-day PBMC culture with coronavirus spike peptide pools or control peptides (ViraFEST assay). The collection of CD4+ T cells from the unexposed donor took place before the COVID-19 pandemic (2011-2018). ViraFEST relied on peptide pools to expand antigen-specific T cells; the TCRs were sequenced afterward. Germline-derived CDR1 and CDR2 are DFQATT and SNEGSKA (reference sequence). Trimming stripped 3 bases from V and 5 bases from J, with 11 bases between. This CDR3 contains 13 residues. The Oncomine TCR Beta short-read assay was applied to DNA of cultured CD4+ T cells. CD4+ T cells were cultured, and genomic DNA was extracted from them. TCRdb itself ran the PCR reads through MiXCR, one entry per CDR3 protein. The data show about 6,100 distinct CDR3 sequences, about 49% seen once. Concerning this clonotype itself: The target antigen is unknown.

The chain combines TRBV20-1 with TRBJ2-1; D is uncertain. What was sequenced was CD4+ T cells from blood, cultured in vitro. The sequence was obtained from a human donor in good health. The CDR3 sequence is CSARRLPNNEQFF. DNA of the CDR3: TGCAGTGCTAGGCGGCTACCTAACAATGAGCAGTTCTTC.